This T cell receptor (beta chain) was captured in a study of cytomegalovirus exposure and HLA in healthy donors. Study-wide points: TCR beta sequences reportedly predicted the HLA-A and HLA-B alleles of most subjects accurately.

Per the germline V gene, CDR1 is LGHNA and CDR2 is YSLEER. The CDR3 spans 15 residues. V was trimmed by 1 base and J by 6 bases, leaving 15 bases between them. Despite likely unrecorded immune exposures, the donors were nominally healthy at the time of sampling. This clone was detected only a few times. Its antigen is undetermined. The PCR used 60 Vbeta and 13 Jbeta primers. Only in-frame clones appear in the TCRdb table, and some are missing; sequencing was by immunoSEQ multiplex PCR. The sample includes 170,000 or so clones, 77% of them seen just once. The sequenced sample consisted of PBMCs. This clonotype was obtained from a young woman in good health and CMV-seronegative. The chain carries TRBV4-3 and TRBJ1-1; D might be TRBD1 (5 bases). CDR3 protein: CASSQGVGGKPEAFF. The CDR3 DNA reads TGCGCCAGCAGCCAAGGGGTCGGGGGGAAGCCTGAAGCTTTCTTT.